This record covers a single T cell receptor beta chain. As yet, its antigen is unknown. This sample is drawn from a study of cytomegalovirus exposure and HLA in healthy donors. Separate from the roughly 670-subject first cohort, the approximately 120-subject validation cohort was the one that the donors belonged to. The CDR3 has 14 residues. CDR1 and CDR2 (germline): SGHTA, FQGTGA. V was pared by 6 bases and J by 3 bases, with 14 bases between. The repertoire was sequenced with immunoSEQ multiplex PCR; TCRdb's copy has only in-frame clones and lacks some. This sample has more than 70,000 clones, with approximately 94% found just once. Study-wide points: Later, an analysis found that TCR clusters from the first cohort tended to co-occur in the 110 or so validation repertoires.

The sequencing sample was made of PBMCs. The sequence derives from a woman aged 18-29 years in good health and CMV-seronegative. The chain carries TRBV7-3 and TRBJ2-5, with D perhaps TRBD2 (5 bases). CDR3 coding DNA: TGTGCCAGCAGTACCGGGAACAAAGAAGAGACCCAGTACTTC. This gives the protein CASSTGNKEETQYF.